This T cell receptor beta chain was sequenced in a study of blood T cell repertoires in COVID-19. Study information: PBMCs, B-cell-depleted T cells, or T cells were the source of the cDNA or gDNA that made up the material.

With V trimmed by 5 bases and J by 1 base, 6 bases remained unmatched. This CDR3 region has 15 residues. The germline V gene encodes CDR1 ENHRY and CDR2 SYGVKD. Using immunoSEQ multiplex PCR, the repertoire was profiled, and TCRdb retains in-frame clones only, with some absent. The profile covers more than 200,000 clones, with about 87% appearing a single time and about 1.5% taken by the ten largest. This TCR was sampled from a woman between 45 and 65 years old who had recovered from COVID-19. The sequenced sample was PBMCs or T cells enriched from blood (not recorded which). V usage is TRBV10-3 and J usage is TRBJ2-7; 9 positions match TRBD1. Written as DNA, the CDR3 is TGTGCCATCAGTCCTCGACAGGGGGTGTCCTACGAGCAGTACTTC. It yields the protein CAISPRQGVSYEQYF.